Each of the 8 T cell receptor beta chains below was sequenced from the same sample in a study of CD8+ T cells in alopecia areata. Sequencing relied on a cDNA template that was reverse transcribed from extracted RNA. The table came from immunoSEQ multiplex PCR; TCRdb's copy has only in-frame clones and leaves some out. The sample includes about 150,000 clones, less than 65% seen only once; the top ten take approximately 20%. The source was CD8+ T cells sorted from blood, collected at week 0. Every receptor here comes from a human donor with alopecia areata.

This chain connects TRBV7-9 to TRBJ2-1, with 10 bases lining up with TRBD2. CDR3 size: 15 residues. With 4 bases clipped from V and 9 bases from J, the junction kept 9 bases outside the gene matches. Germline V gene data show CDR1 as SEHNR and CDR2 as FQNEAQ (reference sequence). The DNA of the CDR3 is TGTGCCAGCAGCTCCCGAGCGGGGGGGCTGAGTGAGCAGTTCTTC. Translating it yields CASSSRAGGLSEQFF.

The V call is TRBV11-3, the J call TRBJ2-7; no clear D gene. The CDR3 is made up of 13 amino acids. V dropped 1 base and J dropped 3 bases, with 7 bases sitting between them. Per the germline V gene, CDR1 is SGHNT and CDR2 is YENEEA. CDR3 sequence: CASSLGLDYEQYF. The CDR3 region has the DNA TGTGCCAGCAGCTTAGGATTAGACTACGAGCAGTACTTC.

DNA for the CDR3: TGTGCCAGCAGCCATCCTGGACAGGGCTCCTACGAGCAGTACTTC. It is translated as CASSHPGQGSYEQYF. V and J are TRBV6-6 and TRBJ2-7, with 8 bases that match TRBD1. CDR1 is MNHNY, CDR2 SVGAGI, per germline (reference sequence). With V trimmed by 6 bases and J by 0 bases, 7 bases remained unmatched. CDR3 length equals 15 residues.

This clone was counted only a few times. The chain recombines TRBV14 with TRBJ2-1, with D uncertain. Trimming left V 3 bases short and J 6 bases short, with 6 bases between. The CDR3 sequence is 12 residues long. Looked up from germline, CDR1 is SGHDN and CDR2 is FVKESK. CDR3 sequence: CASSHSPNEQFF. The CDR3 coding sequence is TGTGCCAGCAGCCATTCTCCCAATGAGCAGTTCTTC.

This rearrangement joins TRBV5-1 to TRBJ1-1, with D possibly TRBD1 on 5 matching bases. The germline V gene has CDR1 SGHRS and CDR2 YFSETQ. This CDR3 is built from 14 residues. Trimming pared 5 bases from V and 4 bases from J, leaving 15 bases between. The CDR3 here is CASSMRGVGTEAFF. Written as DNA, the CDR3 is TGCGCCAGCAGTATGAGGGGAGTAGGCACTGAAGCTTTCTTT.

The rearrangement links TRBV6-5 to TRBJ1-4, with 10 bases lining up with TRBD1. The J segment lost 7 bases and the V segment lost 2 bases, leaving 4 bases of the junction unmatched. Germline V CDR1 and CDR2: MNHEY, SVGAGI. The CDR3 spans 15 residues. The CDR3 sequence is CASSYRDRGREKLFF. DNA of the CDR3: TGTGCCAGCAGTTACCGGGACAGGGGACGTGAAAAACTGTTTTTT.

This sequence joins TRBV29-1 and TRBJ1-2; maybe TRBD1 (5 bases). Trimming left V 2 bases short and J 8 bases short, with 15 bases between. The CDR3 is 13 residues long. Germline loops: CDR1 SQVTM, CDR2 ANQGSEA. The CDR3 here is CSVELQGGEGYTF. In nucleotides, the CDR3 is TGCAGCGTTGAACTTCAGGGAGGCGAAGGCTACACCTTC.

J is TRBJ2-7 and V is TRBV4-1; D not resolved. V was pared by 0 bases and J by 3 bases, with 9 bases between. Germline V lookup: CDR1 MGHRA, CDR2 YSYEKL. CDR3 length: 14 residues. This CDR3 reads CASSQDVGSYEQYF. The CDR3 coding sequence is TGCGCCAGCAGCCAAGATGTCGGTAGCTACGAGCAGTACTTC.